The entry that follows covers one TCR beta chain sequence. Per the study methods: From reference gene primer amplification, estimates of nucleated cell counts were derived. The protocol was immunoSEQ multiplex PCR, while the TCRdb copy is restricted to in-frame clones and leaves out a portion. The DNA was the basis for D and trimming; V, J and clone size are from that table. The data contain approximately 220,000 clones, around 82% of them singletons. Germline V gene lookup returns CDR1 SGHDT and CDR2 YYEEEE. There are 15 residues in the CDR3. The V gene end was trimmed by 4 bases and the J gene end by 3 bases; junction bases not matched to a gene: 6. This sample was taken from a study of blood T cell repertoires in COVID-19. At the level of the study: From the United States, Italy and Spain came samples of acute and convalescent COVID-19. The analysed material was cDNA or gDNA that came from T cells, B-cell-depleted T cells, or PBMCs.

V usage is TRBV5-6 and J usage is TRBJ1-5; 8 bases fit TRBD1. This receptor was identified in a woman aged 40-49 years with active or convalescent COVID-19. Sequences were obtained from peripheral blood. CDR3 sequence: CASSTRTGFNQPQHF. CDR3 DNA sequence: TGTGCCAGCAGCACACGGACAGGGTTCAATCAGCCCCAGCATTTT. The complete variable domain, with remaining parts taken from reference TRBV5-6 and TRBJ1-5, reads DAGVTQSPTHLIKTRGQQVTLRCSPKSGHDTVSWYQQALGQGPQFIFQYYEEEERQRGNFPDRFSGHQFPNYSSELNVNALLLGDSALYLCASSTRTGFNQPQHFGDGTRLSIL.